Listed here are 21 T cell receptor beta chains from one sample, sequenced in a study of regulatory T cells in long-lasting Graves disease. The authors built TCR beta libraries using iRepertoire HTBI primers and Arm-PCR of CDR3 regions. TCRdb re-called the multiplex PCR reads with MiXCR, one entry per CDR3 protein. The sample lists about 610,000 distinct CDR3 sequences; roughly 15% were seen once. Indicated time point: newly diagnosed GD, antithyroid drugs for less than 3 months. The TCR library was made from RNA that had been extracted from PBMCs in TRIzol. The sample was also reused in another study, on T cells in Graves' hyperthyroidism and ophthalmopathy.

The specimen comprised peripheral blood mononuclear cells (PBMCs), sampled at new diagnosis, from a patient treated with antithyroid drugs. The receptors originated from a man between 18 and 35 years old with Graves disease.

This clonotype was seen only a few times. The J gene is TRBJ2-1, the V gene TRBV28; TRBD2 matches 10 bases. The ends lost 7 bases at V and 9 bases at J; junction bases unmatched: 9. This CDR3 is 14 amino acids long. CDR1 is MDHEN, CDR2 SYDVKM, per germline. The CDR3 region has the DNA TGTGCCAGCACCCCCCCCGGGACTAGCGTTGAGCAGTTCTTC. It yields the protein CASTPPGTSVEQFF. Full variable domain (rest looked up from reference TRBV28 and TRBJ2-1): DVKVTQSSRYLVKRTGEKVFLECVQDMDHENMFWYRQDPGLGLRLIYFSYDVKMKEKGDIPEGYSVSREKKERFSLILESASTNQTSMYLCASTPPGTSVEQFFGPGTRLTVL.

This chain joins TRBV4-1 and TRBJ1-2; TRBD1 aligns across 7 bases. The J segment lost 0 bases and the V segment lost 1 base, leaving 5 bases of the junction unmatched. This CDR3 is 16 amino acids long. Germline assignment: CDR1 MGHRA and CDR2 YSYEKL. CDR3 in DNA: TGCGCCAGCAGCCAAGCGACCGACAGGGCTAACTATGGCTACACCTTC. This translates into CASSQATDRANYGYTF.

The chain joins TRBV6-1 to TRBJ2-7; D ambiguous. The germline gives CDR1 MNHNS, CDR2 SASEGT. CDR3 length: 14 residues. The V end was cut by 9 bases, the J end by 4 bases, with 19 bases between. The DNA of the CDR3 is TGTGCCAGTTCTGAATCCGAGAATAAGTACGAGCAGTACTTC. Translating it yields CASSESENKYEQYF.

This clonotype was found a few times. The V gene is TRBV7-9, the J gene TRBJ1-3; weak D call: TRBD1 (5 bases). V was cut by 1 base and J by 2 bases, with 15 bases left in between. CDR3 length equals 17 residues. Germline CDR1 and CDR2: SEHNR and FQNEAQ (reference sequence). CDR3 residues: CASSLEFLGDPGNTIYF. The DNA of the CDR3 is TGTGCCAGCAGCTTAGAATTCTTGGGGGACCCTGGAAACACCATATATTTT.

The chain employs TRBV30 and TRBJ2-7; 9 nucleotides match TRBD2. The CDR3 runs 15 residues. CDR1 is GTSNPN and CDR2 is SVGIG in the germline V gene (reference sequence). The V gene end was trimmed by 3 bases and the J gene end by 2 bases; junction bases not matched to a gene: 8. This CDR3 is CAWSDSSGTAYEQYF. The CDR3 coding sequence is TGTGCCTGGAGCGATTCTAGCGGGACCGCCTACGAGCAGTACTTC.

This clonotype appeared many times. V is TRBV12-3 or TRBV12-4 and J is TRBJ2-1; 7 nucleotides match TRBD1. The CDR3 extends over 20 amino acids. J gave up 0 bases and V 0 bases, and 14 bases lay outside the gene matches. For the CDR3, the DNA is TGTGCCAGCAGTTTAGCGCAAGGCAGGGGGTACCTCAGCTCCTACAATGAGCAGTTCTTC. It specifies CASSLAQGRGYLSSYNEQFF.

This clonotype has just a few counts. A read error may be the cause here, since a much bigger clone is one base away. The chain couples TRBV28 to TRBJ2-7; the D gene is possibly TRBD2 (6 bases). The CDR3 has 18 amino acids. The germline V gene encodes CDR1 MDHEN and CDR2 SYDVKM. V lost 4 bases and J 0 bases, leaving 22 bases between the germline ends. In nucleotides, the CDR3 is TGTGCCAGCAGTTACCCCCGAATTTCCGGGGGAACCTCCTACGAGCAGTACTTC. As protein: CASSYPRISGGTSYEQYF.

J is TRBJ2-7 and V is TRBV15; 7 positions match TRBD2. This CDR3 region has 15 residues. The germline gives CDR1 LNHNV, CDR2 YYDKDF (reference sequence). Trimming cost V 1 base and J 5 bases; bases outside gene matches: 8. The CDR3 reads CATSRASGHWDEQYF. CDR3 nucleotides: TGTGCCACCAGCAGAGCTAGCGGCCATTGGGACGAGCAGTACTTC. Based on the CDR3 plus reference TRBV15 and TRBJ2-7, the full variable domain is DAMVIQNPRYQVTQFGKPVTLSCSQTLNHNVMYWYQQKSSQAPKLLFHYYDKDFNNEADTPDNFQSRRPNTSFCFLDIRSPGLGDTAMYLCATSRASGHWDEQYFGPGTRLTVT.

V and J are TRBV3-1 and TRBJ2-2; TRBD2 aligns across 8 bases. The CDR3 runs to 16 residues. V was clipped by 1 base and J by 6 bases; unmatched bases: 7. Germline CDR1 LGHDT, CDR2 YNNKEL (reference sequence). DNA of the CDR3: TGTGCCAGCAGCCAAGTAGGGGGACTAGTCTCCGGGGAGCTGTTTTTT. Translation: CASSQVGGLVSGELFF.

CDR3 residues: CASSPGTGQYGYTF. CDR3 coding DNA: TGTGCCAGTAGTCCCGGGACAGGGCAATATGGCTACACCTTC. The J gene is TRBJ1-2, the V gene TRBV19, with 9 nucleotides matching TRBD1. J lost 5 bases, V lost 5 bases, and 6 bases had no gene match. CDR1 and CDR2 from the germline V gene are LNHDA and SQIVND (reference sequence). CDR3 size: 14 residues.

This clonotype was seen only a few times. This CDR3 is CAISQGDGRDGSYNEQFF. As DNA, the CDR3 is TGTGCCATCTCTCAGGGGGACGGACGGGACGGCTCCTACAATGAGCAGTTCTTC. This chain links TRBV10-3 with TRBJ2-1; TRBD1 aligns across 7 bases. V dropped 8 bases and J dropped 0; count of bases not matched to a gene: 16. Germline V CDR1 and CDR2: ENHRY, SYGVKD. The length of the CDR3 is 18 residues.

About this clonotype: A far larger clone is off by one base, so a read error is likely. The CDR3 nucleotides are TGCAGCGTCCAAGTCTTGACAGGGGGCTCCTACGAGCAGTTCTTC. Protein: CSVQVLTGGSYEQFF. The chain links TRBV29-1 to TRBJ2-1, with 10 bases aligning to TRBD1. Unmatched junction bases numbered 15, after V lost 6 bases and J lost 10 bases. CDR1 SQVTM and CDR2 ANQGSEA come from the germline V gene. This CDR3 has 15 amino acids.

The rearrangement uses TRBV2 and TRBJ2-2; 16 nucleotides agree with TRBD2. Germline CDR1 and CDR2: SNHLY and FYNNEI. Trimming took 6 bases from V and 4 from J; bases not matched to a gene: 8. The CDR3 loop spans 18 amino acids. The CDR3, as DNA: TGTGCCAGCAGCGGAGGGACTAGCGGGAGGGCCGGCACCGGGGAGCTGTTTTTT. Protein: CASSGGTSGRAGTGELFF.

This chain connects TRBV28 to TRBJ1-5; D not certain. Looked up from germline, CDR1 is MDHEN and CDR2 is SYDVKM. This CDR3 region has 15 residues. The V end lost 5 bases, the J end lost 5 bases, and 16 bases lay between the germline ends. The CDR3 reads CASSPSALGHQPQHF. CDR3 DNA: TGTGCCAGCAGTCCGTCGGCGTTAGGGCATCAGCCCCAGCATTTT.

At least ten counts were recorded for this clonotype. This chain connects TRBV12-3 or TRBV12-4 to TRBJ2-7; 8 bases are shared with TRBD2. The V segment lost 4 bases and the J segment 5 bases; nucleotides outside the gene matches: 10. The CDR3 runs 15 residues. DNA of the CDR3: TGTGCCAGCAGTTGGGCATCGAGCGGGAGCCACGAGCAGTACTTC. Translating it yields CASSWASSGSHEQYF.

A word on this clonotype: With a much larger clone just one base away, this may be a read error. The rearrangement uses TRBV6-1 and TRBJ1-5; D remains unclear. Germline CDR1 reads MNHNS; CDR2 reads SASEGT. CDR3 size: 16 residues. Trimming pared 3 bases from V and 4 bases from J, leaving 16 bases between. The CDR3 is CASSDPNSLGNQPQHF. CDR3 bases: TGTGCCAGCAGTGATCCGAACAGTCTTGGGAATCAGCCCCAGCATTTT.

The gene calls are TRBV19 and TRBJ2-7; 12 bases line up with TRBD1. V shed 3 bases, J shed 0 bases, and the junction held 6 bases outside the gene matches. The CDR3 consists of 17 residues. CDR1 and CDR2 (germline): LNHDA, SQIVND (reference sequence). CDR3 residues: CASSISRDRGLSYEQYF. For the CDR3, the DNA is TGTGCCAGTAGTATCTCCCGGGACAGGGGGCTCTCCTACGAGCAGTACTTC. The full variable domain, rest sourced from reference TRBV19 and TRBJ2-7, is DGGITQSPKYLFRKEGQNVTLSCEQNLNHDAMYWYRQDPGQGLRLIYYSQIVNDFQKGDIAEGYSVSREKKESFPLTVTSAQKNPTAFYLCASSISRDRGLSYEQYFGPGTRLTVT.

V usage is TRBV10-3 and J usage is TRBJ2-2; no reliable D call. Trimming removed 1 base from V and 2 bases from J, with 11 bases in between. Germline V gene sequence: CDR1 ENHRY, CDR2 SYGVKD. This CDR3 is built from 16 residues. The chain's CDR3 is CAISEFGRSNTGELFF. DNA of the CDR3: TGTGCCATCAGTGAGTTCGGGCGGAGCAACACCGGGGAGCTGTTTTTT.

This clonotype was recorded at least ten times. This sequence joins TRBV28 and TRBJ2-7; maybe TRBD1 (6 bases). Germline V gene sequence: CDR1 MDHEN, CDR2 SYDVKM. Trimming took 6 bases from V and 2 from J, leaving 14 bases between them. The CDR3 length is 14 residues. The CDR3 sequence: CASSLPDSPYEQYF. The CDR3 region has the DNA TGTGCCAGCAGCCTTCCGGACAGCCCCTACGAGCAGTACTTC.

V usage is TRBV27 and J usage is TRBJ2-3; 7 positions agree with TRBD1. The length of the CDR3 is 13 residues. The germline gives CDR1 MNHEY, CDR2 SMNVEV (reference sequence). CDR3 region: CASRGGWKDTQYF. DNA of the CDR3: TGTGCTTCCCGAGGGGGCTGGAAAGATACGCAGTATTTT.

This clonotype was seen a handful of times. The chain employs TRBV6-5 and TRBJ2-1; 9 bases align to TRBD2. Germline assignment: CDR1 MNHEY and CDR2 SVGAGI. The V segment lost 4 bases and the J segment 14 bases; nucleotides outside the gene matches: 6. This CDR3 has 12 residues. CDR3 protein: CASSFTSGSEFF. CDR3 coding DNA: TGTGCCAGCAGTTTCACTAGCGGGTCAGAGTTCTTC.